Below, one TCR beta chain is given with its context. The source of the sample is a study of identical twins. TCRdb used MiXCR to reprocess the 5' RACE reads, holding one entry per CDR3 protein. The table has fewer than 550,000 distinct CDR3 sequences, roughly 15% seen once. The CDR3 consists of 16 residues. Trimming pared 7 bases from V and 3 bases from J, leaving 19 bases between. Per the germline V gene, CDR1 is MNHNS and CDR2 is SASEGT. The same data also contributed to another study, on yellow fever vaccine responses in identical twins.

This sequence originates from a young woman in good health. The chain recombines TRBV6-1 with TRBJ2-1; possibly TRBD1 for D (5 bases). Specimen: CD4+ T cells sorted from blood. The CDR3 sequence: CASTQVQGKSYNEQFF. CDR3 coding DNA: TGTGCCAGCACCCAAGTGCAGGGAAAGAGCTACAATGAGCAGTTCTTC.